The 17 T cell receptor beta chains in this list originate from one sample, sequenced in a study of regulatory T cells in long-lasting Graves disease. The time point denotes: newly diagnosed GD, antithyroid drugs for less than 3 months. The TCR library was made from RNA extracted from PBMCs. Building of the TCR beta libraries involved iRepertoire HTBI primers and Arm-PCR of CDR3 regions. TCRdb re-called the multiplex PCR reads through MiXCR, storing one row per CDR3 protein. The sample has about 530,000 distinct CDR3 sequences; roughly a sixth are singletons. The same data also went into a second study, on T cells in Graves' hyperthyroidism and ophthalmopathy.

Sequences were derived from peripheral blood mononuclear cells (PBMCs), sampled at new diagnosis, from a patient treated with antithyroid drugs. The receptor source for this set is a woman in her forties or fifties with Graves disease.

DNA for the CDR3: TGCGCCAGCAGCTCCCGATACCGAGGGCAGGGGGCGGACGAGCAGTACTTC. This gives the protein CASSSRYRGQGADEQYF. The chain is built from TRBV5-1 and TRBJ2-7; 8 bases align to TRBD1. Trimming at V came to 3 bases and at J to 5 bases, leaving 16 bases not matched to a gene. The germline V gene has CDR1 SGHRS and CDR2 YFSETQ. CDR3 length equals 17 residues.

Many counts were recorded for this clonotype. The rearrangement uses TRBV3-1 and TRBJ2-1, with D perhaps TRBD1 or TRBD2 (5 bases each). Trimming pared 3 bases from V and 6 bases from J, leaving 12 bases between. The germline gives CDR1 LGHDT, CDR2 YNNKEL (reference sequence). The CDR3 runs 14 residues. The CDR3 loop reads CASSQGTGPNEQFF. In nucleotides, the CDR3 is TGTGCCAGCAGCCAGGGGACGGGGCCCAATGAGCAGTTCTTC.

Comments on this clonotype: At one boundary the junction diverges from the germline segment, which might be a read error. The CDR3 DNA follows: TGCACCAGCAGCCCCACAGGGAACTATGGCTACACCTTC. Its protein product is CTSSPTGNYGYTF. This chain uses TRBV7-9 with TRBJ1-2; weak D call: TRBD1 (6 bases). CDR3 size: 13 residues. Germline CDR1 SEHNR, CDR2 FQNEAQ (reference sequence). The full variable domain, in which reference TRBV7-9 and TRBJ1-2 provide the parts outside the CDR3, is DTGVSQNPRHKITKRGQNVTFRCDPISEHNRLYWYRQTLGQGPEFLTYFQNEAQLEKSRLLSDRFSAERPKGSFSTLEIQRTEQGDSAMYLCTSSPTGNYGYTFGSGTRLTVV.

Details on this clonotype: An end of the junction does not agree with germline; a read error may underlie this. J is TRBJ1-6 and V is TRBV5-1, with unresolved D. The CDR3 runs 14 residues. Germline assignment: CDR1 SGHRS and CDR2 YFSETQ. The CDR3 DNA follows: TGTGCCAGCAGCTTGCCCGCATTTAATTCACCCCTCCACTTT. Residues: CASSLPAFNSPLHF.

This clonotype was seen at least ten times. V gene TRBV2 combines with J gene TRBJ1-5; D is undetermined. The CDR3 extends over 12 amino acids. Between the trimmed V and J ends, which lost 6 bases and 3 bases, there was a span of 6 bases. CDR1 is SNHLY and CDR2 is FYNNEI in the germline V gene. CDR3 sequence reads: CASRLNNQPQHF. The CDR3 DNA follows: TGTGCCAGCAGACTCAACAATCAGCCCCAGCATTTT.

The sample holds a few counts of this clonotype. The chain couples TRBV13 to TRBJ2-1; 8 positions match TRBD1. The CDR3 sequence is 18 residues long. After removal of 5 bases from V and 3 bases from J, the junction contained 15 bases not matched to a gene. CDR1 is PRHDT, CDR2 FYEKMQ, per germline (reference sequence). CDR3 bases: TGTGCCAGCAGCCCGGGACCCCCTAGGACAGGGATCTACAATGAGCAGTTCTTC. Encoded protein: CASSPGPPRTGIYNEQFF. The whole variable domain, remainder taken from reference TRBV13 and TRBJ2-1, is AAGVIQSPRHLIKEKRETATLKCYPIPRHDTVYWYQQGPGQDPQFLISFYEKMQSDKGSIPDRFSAQQFSDYHSELNMSSLELGDSALYFCASSPGPPRTGIYNEQFFGPGTRLTVL.

A few counts support this clonotype. This chain joins TRBV10-3 and TRBJ2-7; the D call may be TRBD1 or TRBD2 (5 bases each). This CDR3 region has 13 residues. Germline V gene lookup returns CDR1 ENHRY and CDR2 SYGVKD. V lost 7 bases to trimming and J lost 2 bases, with 12 bases between them. The DNA for the CDR3 is TGTGCCATCACACCGGGGCCCACCTACGAGCAGTACTTC. It yields the protein CAITPGPTYEQYF.

The gene calls are TRBV3-1 and TRBJ2-7, with TRBD2 identical over 12 bases. The CDR3 is 15 amino acids. Per germline, CDR1 LGHDT and CDR2 YNNKEL (reference sequence). Trimming removed 4 bases from V and 8 bases from J; junction bases left unmatched: 9. The CDR3 DNA reads TGTGCCAGCAGCCCCCTCCTAGCGGGAGGGCCGAAGCAGTACTTC. Translating gives CASSPLLAGGPKQYF.

CDR3 DNA: TGCGCCAGCAGCCAACTCATAAACACTGAAGCTTTCTTT. Protein product: CASSQLINTEAFF. V and J are TRBV4-1 and TRBJ1-1; D is uncertain. The CDR3 covers 13 residues. V lost 2 bases, J lost 2 bases, and 6 bases lay in between. Germline CDR1 and CDR2: MGHRA and YSYEKL.

The sample holds many counts of this clonotype. The V and J genes are TRBV12-3 or TRBV12-4 and TRBJ1-1, with a tentative D call TRBD1 (5 bases). V dropped 4 bases and J dropped 4 bases, with 13 bases sitting between them. The CDR3 extends over 14 amino acids. Here the CDR3 DNA reads TGTGCCAGCAGTTGGGGCGAGTCGGTCACTGAAGCTTTCTTT. Its translation: CASSWGESVTEAFF.

This clonotype was observed a few times. V usage is TRBV3-1 and J usage is TRBJ1-1, with TRBD1 identical over 9 bases. The CDR3 sequence is 16 residues long. J was trimmed by 5 bases and V by 3 bases; bases with no gene match: 10. CDR1 is LGHDT and CDR2 is YNNKEL in the germline V gene (reference sequence). Here the CDR3 DNA reads TGTGCCAGCAGCCAGGTCGAGACAGGGGGTTGGACTGAAGCTTTCTTT. The encoded protein is CASSQVETGGWTEAFF.

The sample holds a few counts of this clonotype. The rearrangement uses TRBV11-3 and TRBJ2-7; 8 bases align to TRBD1. In germline, CDR1 is SGHNT, CDR2 YENEEA. V was clipped by 5 bases and J by 6 bases; unmatched bases: 6. CDR3 length equals 13 residues. The CDR3 DNA sequence: TGTGCCAGCAGCCCGGACAGGGCACGCGAGCAGTACTTC. Translated: CASSPDRAREQYF.

Many counts were recorded for this clonotype. J is TRBJ2-1 and V is TRBV2; 9 bases match TRBD2. Germline trimming cut 2 bases from V and 5 bases from J; bases unmatched to any gene: 4. The germline gives CDR1 SNHLY, CDR2 FYNNEI. This CDR3 spans 15 amino acids. The CDR3 coding sequence is TGTGCCAGCAGTGAATTCAGCGGGGGGAACAATGAGCAGTTCTTC. It specifies CASSEFSGGNNEQFF.

This sequence joins TRBV15 and TRBJ2-2, with D perhaps matching TRBD1 (5 bases). This CDR3 is built from 12 residues. The V gene lost 4 bases and the J gene lost 10 bases, with 10 bases spanning the gap. Per germline, CDR1 LNHNV and CDR2 YYDKDF (reference sequence). This chain's CDR3 is CATSNQGLELFF. CDR3 DNA: TGTGCCACCAGCAATCAGGGTTTGGAGCTGTTTTTT.

This chain joins TRBV12-3 or TRBV12-4 and TRBJ2-6; D is perhaps TRBD1 (6 bases). Trimming shortened V by 4 bases and J by 4 bases, and 17 bases separated the two germline ends. The CDR3 sequence is 17 residues long. CDR3 residues: CASSSHFGTKGANVLTF. The CDR3, as DNA: TGTGCCAGCAGTTCCCACTTCGGGACAAAGGGGGCCAACGTCCTGACTTTC.

This clonotype has only a few counts. The CDR3 DNA sequence: TGTGCCAGCAGCCAAGTACGTGCAGATACGCAGTATTTT. Encoded protein: CASSQVRADTQYF. V usage is TRBV14 and J usage is TRBJ2-3, with D unresolved. CDR3 length: 13 amino acids. V dropped 1 base and J dropped 4 bases, with 6 bases sitting between them. The germline V gene encodes CDR1 SGHDN and CDR2 FVKESK.

The sample holds many counts of this clonotype. The CDR3 is CASSQPGVGGYTF. For the CDR3, the DNA is TGTGCCAGCAGCCAACCGGGGGTCGGCGGCTACACCTTC. The rearrangement joins TRBV3-1 to TRBJ1-2, with D perhaps TRBD1 (5 bases). V was trimmed by 2 bases and J by 8 bases, leaving 12 bases between them. This CDR3 contains 13 residues. Germline CDR1 reads LGHDT; CDR2 reads YNNKEL (reference sequence). The variable domain in full, with the rest retrieved from reference TRBV3-1 and TRBJ1-2, is DTAVSQTPKYLVTQMGNDKSIKCEQNLGHDTMYWYKQDSKKFLKIMFSYNNKELIINETVPNRFSPKSPDKAHLNLHINSLELGDSAVYFCASSQPGVGGYTFGSGTRLTVV.